The TCR beta chain described here comes from a study of blood T cell repertoires in COVID-19. Assay: immunoSEQ multiplex PCR; the TCRdb copy retains only in-frame clones and omits some. The sample lists 300,000 to 400,000 clones, approximately 92% occurring once. Germline CDR1 SEHNR, CDR2 FQNEAQ (reference sequence). The CDR3 has 15 residues. The trim removed 1 base at V and 9 bases at J, leaving 6 bases unmatched. The TCR was taken from a man between 18 and 29 years old who had recovered from COVID-19. V is TRBV7-9 and J is TRBJ2-1; 10 bases line up with TRBD2. The sample was PBMCs or T cells enriched from blood (not recorded which). The CDR3 coding sequence is TGTGCCAGCAGCTTAGAGGGACTAGCGTCTGGTGAGCAGTTCTTC. Its translation: CASSLEGLASGEQFF.